What follows is one TCR beta chain and its context. The sample comes from a study of T cell changes during pregnancy in multiple sclerosis. Some clones are missing from TCRdb's copy, which holds only in-frame ones; the method was immunoSEQ multiplex PCR. The data show about 100,000 clones, with about 90% seen just once and less than 2.5% held by the top ten. Trimming took 6 bases from V and 4 from J, leaving 19 bases between them. Germline V gene lookup returns CDR1 SGDLS and CDR2 YYNGEE. This CDR3 has 15 residues. V usage is TRBV9 and J usage is TRBJ1-1; D remains ambiguous. This receptor was taken from a female donor with multiple sclerosis, enrolled in a pregnancy study. This material consisted of peripheral blood, taken after pregnancy. CDR3 in amino acids: CASTFLTTRITEAFF. Here the CDR3 DNA reads TGTGCCAGCACCTTTTTGACAACCCGGATCACTGAAGCTTTCTTT.